The present T cell receptor beta chain was sequenced within a study of T cell responses to AZD1222 COVID-19 vaccine. Whole-study results and caveats: Only a handful of AZD1222 recipients were seropositive at baseline. Without day 14 samples, only post-peak T cell repertoires were studied. A rise in Spike-specific TCR breadth and depth followed two AZD1222 doses. Spike-wide vaccine-associated CD4 TCRs dominated at 160-218 and 743-854.

The trim removed 9 bases at V and 5 bases at J, leaving 8 bases unmatched. The CDR3 sequence is 14 residues long. Germline-derived CDR1 and CDR2 are LNHDA and SQIVND (reference sequence). About this clone itself: Its matching antigen is unknown.

Only in-frame clones appear in the TCRdb table, and some are missing; sequencing was by immunoSEQ multiplex PCR. The sample includes roughly 55,000 clones, roughly nine tenths of them seen just once. This receptor was identified in an adult in good health. The chain employs TRBV19 and TRBJ2-2; TRBD2 matches 8 bases. This specimen consisted of peripheral blood, obtained on day 0 of AZD1222 vaccination. In DNA form, the CDR3 reads TGTGCCAGCCTCGGGGGGGCCTGGACCGGGGAGCTGTTTTTT. Its protein product is CASLGGAWTGELFF.